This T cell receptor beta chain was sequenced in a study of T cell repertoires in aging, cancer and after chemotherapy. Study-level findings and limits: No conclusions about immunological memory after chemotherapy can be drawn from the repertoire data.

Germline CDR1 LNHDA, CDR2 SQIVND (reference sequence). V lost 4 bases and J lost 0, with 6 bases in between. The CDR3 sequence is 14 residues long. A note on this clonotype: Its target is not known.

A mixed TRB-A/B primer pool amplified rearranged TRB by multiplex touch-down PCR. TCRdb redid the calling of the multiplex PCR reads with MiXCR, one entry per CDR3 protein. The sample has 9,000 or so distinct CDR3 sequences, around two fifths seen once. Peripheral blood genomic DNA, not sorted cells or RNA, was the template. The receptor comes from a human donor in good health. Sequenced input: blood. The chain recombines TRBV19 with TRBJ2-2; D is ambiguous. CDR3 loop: CASSNTANTGELFF. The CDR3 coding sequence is TGTGCCAGTAGTAATACCGCGAACACCGGGGAGCTGTTTTTT. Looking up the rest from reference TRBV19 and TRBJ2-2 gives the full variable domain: DGGITQSPKYLFRKEGQNVTLSCEQNLNHDAMYWYRQDPGQGLRLIYYSQIVNDFQKGDIAEGYSVSREKKESFPLTVTSAQKNPTAFYLCASSNTANTGELFFGEGSRLTVL.